This is a list of T cell receptor beta chains from one sample in a study of blood T cell repertoires in COVID-19. Using immunoSEQ multiplex PCR, the repertoire was profiled, and TCRdb retains in-frame clones only, with some absent. The sample includes some 380,000 clones, approximately 87% of them seen just once. The source material was PBMCs or T cells enriched from blood (not recorded which). All receptors come from a young man who had recovered from COVID-19. Both conserved end residues are part of each CDR3. Each record gives: D gene, J gene, clone size, V gene, CDR3 protein, CDR3 DNA. D genes are given only for firm matches. Rows give clone size only sometimes, using once, few, many, or a class for an expanded clone.

TRBD1 | TRBJ2-2 | many | TRBV25-1 | CASSGQGAGGELFF | TGTGCCAGCAGTGGTCAGGGGGCGGGCGGGGAGCTGTTTTTT
NA | TRBJ1-2 | NA | TRBV18 | CASSPRDGTNYGYTF | TGTGCCAGCTCACCACGCGACGGGACTAACTATGGCTACACCTTC
NA | TRBJ1-2 | NA | TRBV18 | CASSPFHSFSDYGYTF | TGTGCCAGCTCACCATTCCACAGTTTCTCGGACTATGGCTACACCTTC
TRBD1 | TRBJ2-1 | NA | TRBV6-4 | CAGSSGTGIHNEQFF | TGTGCCGGCTCATCCGGGACAGGGATACACAATGAGCAGTTCTTC
NA | TRBJ2-2 | NA | TRBV5-1 | CASSVEGVGELFF | TGCGCCAGCAGCGTGGAGGGGGTCGGGGAGCTGTTTTTT
TRBD1 | TRBJ1-1 | NA | TRBV2 | CASRTGENTEAFF | TGTGCCAGCAGAACAGGGGAAAACACTGAAGCTTTCTTT
TRBD2 | TRBJ2-1 | NA | TRBV25-1 | CASTAGDSYNEQFF | TGTGCCAGCACCGCGGGGGACTCCTACAATGAGCAGTTCTTC
NA | TRBJ1-1 | NA | TRBV29-1 | CSVGRTGAFPEAFF | TGCAGCGTTGGGAGGACCGGCGCATTTCCTGAAGCTTTCTTT
NA | TRBJ1-3 | NA | TRBV19 | CASSISPYSGNTIYF | TGTGCCAGTAGTATATCCCCCTACTCTGGAAACACCATATATTTT
NA | TRBJ2-1 | NA | TRBV10-1 | CASSERKGSSYNEQFF | TGCGCCAGCAGTGAGCGCAAAGGGAGCTCCTACAATGAGCAGTTCTTC
NA | TRBJ1-1 | NA | TRBV7-9 | CASSLEGGRAFF | TGTGCCAGCAGCTTAGAGGGAGGGAGGGCTTTCTTT
NA | TRBJ2-7 | NA | TRBV5-1 | CASSLVGGSGEQYF | TGCGCCAGCAGCTTGGTTGGGGGCTCGGGCGAGCAGTACTTC
TRBD1 | TRBJ2-1 | NA | TRBV3-1/TRBV3-2 | CASSPPGQGVGSEQFF | TGTGCCAGCAGCCCTCCCGGACAGGGGGTGGGAAGTGAGCAGTTCTTC
TRBD1 | TRBJ2-6 | NA | TRBV29-1 | CSAGQGDRSGANVLTF | TGCAGCGCTGGACAGGGGGACCGCTCTGGGGCCAACGTCCTGACTTTC
TRBD1 | TRBJ1-2 | NA | TRBV27 | CASRRQGSGYTF | TGTGCCAGTAGAAGACAGGGAAGCGGCTACACCTTC
NA | TRBJ1-5 | NA | TRBV7-8 | CASSLFFEGYSNQPQHF | TGTGCCAGCAGCTTATTTTTCGAGGGTTATAGCAATCAGCCCCAGCATTTT
TRBD1 | TRBJ1-6 | few | TRBV18 | CASSGQGGNSPLHF | TGTGCCAGCTCCGGACAGGGCGGTAATTCACCCCTCCACTTT
NA | TRBJ1-5 | NA | TRBV27 | CASSLSQASNQPQHF | TGTGCCAGCAGTTTATCGCAGGCAAGCAATCAGCCCCAGCATTTT
NA | TRBJ1-1 | once | TRBV2 | CASRNRELNTEAFF | TGTGCCAGCAGGAACAGGGAACTGAACACTGAAGCTTTCTTT
TRBD1 | TRBJ2-1 | NA | TRBV27 | CASAWDRLSYQFF | TGTGCCAGCGCCTGGGACAGGCTAAGCTACCAGTTCTTC
TRBD1 | TRBJ2-5 | NA | TRBV18 | CASSPVRQGPETQYF | TGTGCCAGCTCACCGGTTCGACAGGGGCCAGAGACCCAGTACTTC
NA | TRBJ2-1 | NA | TRBV7-9 | CASRPASYSVSYNEQFF | TGTGCCAGCAGACCCGCCAGTTATAGCGTCTCCTACAATGAGCAGTTCTTC
NA | TRBJ1-2 | NA | TRBV3-1/TRBV3-2 | CASSLRPGDGYTF | TGTGCCAGCAGCCTACGACCGGGAGATGGCTACACCTTC
TRBD1 | TRBJ1-4 | NA | TRBV9 | CASSGGTGANEKLFF | TGTGCCAGCAGCGGGGGGACAGGGGCTAATGAAAAACTGTTTTTT
TRBD2 | TRBJ2-1 | NA | TRBV5-1 | CASSLADSGASYNEQFF | TGCGCCAGCAGCTTGGCCGATAGCGGGGCTTCCTACAATGAGCAGTTCTTC
NA | TRBJ1-6 | NA | TRBV3-1/TRBV3-2 | CASSQVDSSPLHF | TGTGCCAGCAGCCAGGTCGACAGCTCACCCCTCCACTTT
NA | TRBJ1-1 | few | TRBV11-3 | CASSLGSSTEAFF | TGTGCCAGCAGCTTAGGATCGAGCACTGAAGCTTTCTTT
NA | TRBJ1-1 | NA | TRBV6-6 | CASSPGHEKAFF | TGTGCCAGCAGTCCGGGACATGAAAAAGCTTTCTTT
NA | TRBJ1-3 | NA | TRBV2 | CASSAGLISGNTIYF | TGTGCCAGCAGTGCCGGACTGATCTCTGGAAACACCATATATTTT
NA | TRBJ2-2 | few | TRBV5-1 | CASRRADLNTGELFF | TGCGCCAGCCGGAGGGCAGACTTGAACACCGGGGAGCTGTTTTTT
TRBD1 | TRBJ1-1 | NA | TRBV19 | CASSSDRVGSTEAFF | TGTGCCAGTAGTTCGGACAGGGTAGGAAGCACTGAAGCTTTCTTT
TRBD2 | TRBJ2-1 | NA | TRBV14 | CASSQDVGTRGSLNEQFF | TGTGCCAGCAGCCAAGATGTCGGGACTAGAGGGAGTTTGAATGAGCAGTTCTTC
TRBD1 | TRBJ1-1 | once | TRBV27 | CASSLIGTGDTEAFF | TGTGCCAGCAGTTTAATCGGGACAGGGGACACTGAAGCTTTCTTT
TRBD1 | TRBJ1-1 | NA | TRBV4-1 | CASSYGQGMTEAFF | TGCGCCAGCAGCTACGGACAGGGTATGACTGAAGCTTTCTTT
TRBD2 | TRBJ2-3 | NA | TRBV7-2 | CANAVGTSSDTQYF | TGTGCCAACGCTGTGGGGACTAGCTCAGATACGCAGTATTTT
NA | TRBJ1-6 | NA | TRBV7-8 | CASSLETRFNNSPLHF | TGTGCCAGCAGCCTAGAAACCCGGTTTAATAATTCACCCCTCCACTTT
TRBD2 | TRBJ2-7 | NA | TRBV6-5 | CASRFAGGSYEQYF | TGTGCCAGCCGATTCGCGGGGGGCTCCTACGAGCAGTACTTC
TRBD2 | TRBJ2-7 | NA | TRBV18 | CASSPPLLAAGYEQYF | TGTGCCAGCTCACCACCGCTTCTAGCGGCTGGCTACGAGCAGTACTTC
TRBD1 | TRBJ1-1 | NA | TRBV6-5 | CASSSDRGGTFF | TGTGCCAGCAGTTCCGACAGGGGTGGGACTTTCTTT
NA | TRBJ2-1 | NA | TRBV21-1 | CASSKVIPGRGLNEQFF | TGTGCCAGCAGCAAAGTGATACCGGGGAGAGGTCTAAATGAGCAGTTCTTC
NA | TRBJ1-1 | NA | TRBV12-3/TRBV12-4 | CASSLRGTTEAFF | TGTGCCAGCAGTTTAAGGGGCACCACTGAAGCTTTCTTT
NA | TRBJ2-3 | NA | TRBV27 | CASRGRGRTDTQYF | TGTGCCAGCAGGGGCAGGGGAAGGACAGATACGCAGTATTTT
NA | TRBJ1-2 | NA | TRBV18 | CASSPTQGSTANYGYTF | TGTGCCAGCTCACCTACCCAGGGAAGTACCGCTAACTATGGCTACACCTTC
NA | TRBJ1-3 | NA | TRBV9 | CASSGQPISGNTIYF | TGTGCCAGCAGCGGACAGCCAATCTCTGGAAACACCATATATTTT
NA | TRBJ1-1 | NA | TRBV27 | CASSALTRVGGMNTEAFF | TGTGCCAGCAGTGCCTTAACCCGAGTGGGGGGAATGAACACTGAAGCTTTCTTT